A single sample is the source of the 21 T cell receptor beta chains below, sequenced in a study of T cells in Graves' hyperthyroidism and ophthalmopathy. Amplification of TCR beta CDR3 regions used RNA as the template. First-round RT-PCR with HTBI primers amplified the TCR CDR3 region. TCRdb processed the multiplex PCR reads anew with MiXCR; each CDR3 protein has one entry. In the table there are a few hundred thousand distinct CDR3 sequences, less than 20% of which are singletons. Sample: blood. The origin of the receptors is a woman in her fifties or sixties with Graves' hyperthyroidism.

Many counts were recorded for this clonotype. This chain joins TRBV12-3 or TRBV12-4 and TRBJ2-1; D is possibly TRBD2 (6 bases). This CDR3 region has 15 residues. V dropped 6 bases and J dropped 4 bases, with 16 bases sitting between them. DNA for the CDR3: TGTGCCAGCAGAAAAGGTAGCGGCGATTACAATGAGCAGTTCTTC. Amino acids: CASRKGSGDYNEQFF.

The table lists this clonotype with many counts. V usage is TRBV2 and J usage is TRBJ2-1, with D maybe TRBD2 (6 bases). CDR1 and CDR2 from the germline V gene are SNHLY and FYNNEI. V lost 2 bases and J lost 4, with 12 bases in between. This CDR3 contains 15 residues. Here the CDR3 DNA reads TGTGCCAGCAGTGAATCGGGAGTATCATACAATGAGCAGTTCTTC. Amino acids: CASSESGVSYNEQFF. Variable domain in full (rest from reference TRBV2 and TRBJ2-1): EPEVTQTPSHQVTQMGQEVILRCVPISNHLYFYWYRQILGQKVEFLVSFYNNEISEKSEIFDDQFSVERPDGSNFTLKIRSTKLEDSAMYFCASSESGVSYNEQFFGPGTRLTVL.

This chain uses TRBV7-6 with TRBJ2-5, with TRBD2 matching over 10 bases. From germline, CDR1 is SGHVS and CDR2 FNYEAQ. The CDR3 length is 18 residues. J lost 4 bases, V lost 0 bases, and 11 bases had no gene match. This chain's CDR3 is CASSLAPSGRGAGETQYF. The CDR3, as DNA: TGTGCCAGCAGCTTAGCCCCTAGCGGGAGAGGGGCAGGAGAGACCCAGTACTTC.

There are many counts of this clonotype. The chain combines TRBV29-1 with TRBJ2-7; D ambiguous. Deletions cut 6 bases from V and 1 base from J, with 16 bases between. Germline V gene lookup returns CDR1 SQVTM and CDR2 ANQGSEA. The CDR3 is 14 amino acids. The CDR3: CSVRTSQSSYEQYF. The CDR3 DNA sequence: TGCAGCGTCCGCACCTCCCAATCATCCTACGAGCAGTACTTC.

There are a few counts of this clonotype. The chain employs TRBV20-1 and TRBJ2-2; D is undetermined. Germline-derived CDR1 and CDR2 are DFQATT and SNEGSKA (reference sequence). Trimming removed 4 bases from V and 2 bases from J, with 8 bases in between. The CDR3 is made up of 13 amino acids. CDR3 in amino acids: CSAKGTNTGELFF. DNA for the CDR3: TGCAGTGCTAAGGGAACTAACACCGGGGAGCTGTTTTTT.

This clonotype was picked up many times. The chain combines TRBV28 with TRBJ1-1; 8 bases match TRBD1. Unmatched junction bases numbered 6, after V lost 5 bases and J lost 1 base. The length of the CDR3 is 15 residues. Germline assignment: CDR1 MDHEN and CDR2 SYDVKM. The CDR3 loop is CASSPSTGANTEAFF. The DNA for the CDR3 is TGTGCCAGCAGTCCGTCGACAGGGGCGAACACTGAAGCTTTCTTT.

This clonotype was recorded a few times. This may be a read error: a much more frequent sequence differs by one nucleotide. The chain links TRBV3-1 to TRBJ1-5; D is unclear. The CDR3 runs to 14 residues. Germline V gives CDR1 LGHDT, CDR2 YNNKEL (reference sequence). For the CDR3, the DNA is TGTGCCAGCAGCCAAGGACATCAGGATCAGTCCCAGCATTTT. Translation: CASSQGHQDQSQHF.

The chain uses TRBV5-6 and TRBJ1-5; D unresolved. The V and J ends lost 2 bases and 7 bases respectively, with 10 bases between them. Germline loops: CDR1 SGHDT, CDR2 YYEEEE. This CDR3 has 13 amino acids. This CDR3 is CASSFNRMQPQHF. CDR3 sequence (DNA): TGTGCCAGCAGCTTCAACCGTATGCAGCCCCAGCATTTT.

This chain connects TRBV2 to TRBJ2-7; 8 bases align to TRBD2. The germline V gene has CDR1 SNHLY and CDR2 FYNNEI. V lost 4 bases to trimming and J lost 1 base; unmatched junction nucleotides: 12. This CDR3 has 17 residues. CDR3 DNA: TGTGCCAGCAGTGTTCCTCCTAGCGGGCATAATTCCTACGAGCAGTACTTC. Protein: CASSVPPSGHNSYEQYF.

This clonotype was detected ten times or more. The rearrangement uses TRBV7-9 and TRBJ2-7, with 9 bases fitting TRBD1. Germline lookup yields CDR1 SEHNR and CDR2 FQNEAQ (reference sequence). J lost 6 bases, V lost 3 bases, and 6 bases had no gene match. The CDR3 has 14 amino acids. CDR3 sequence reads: CASSLGQGSVEQYF. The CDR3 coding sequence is TGTGCCAGCAGCTTGGGACAGGGTTCTGTCGAGCAGTACTTC.

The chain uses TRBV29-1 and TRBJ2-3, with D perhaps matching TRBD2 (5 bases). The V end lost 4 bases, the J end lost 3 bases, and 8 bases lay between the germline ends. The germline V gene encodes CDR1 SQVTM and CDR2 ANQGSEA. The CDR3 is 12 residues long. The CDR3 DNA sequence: TGCAGCGTTGTAGAGGGAACAGATACGCAGTATTTT. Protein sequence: CSVVEGTDTQYF.

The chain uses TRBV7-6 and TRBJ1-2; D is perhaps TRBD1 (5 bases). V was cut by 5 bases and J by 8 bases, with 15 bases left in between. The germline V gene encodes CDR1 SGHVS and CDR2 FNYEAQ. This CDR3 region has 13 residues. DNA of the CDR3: TGTGCCAGCAGCCAACCGGGGGTACTCGGCTACACCTTC. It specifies CASSQPGVLGYTF.

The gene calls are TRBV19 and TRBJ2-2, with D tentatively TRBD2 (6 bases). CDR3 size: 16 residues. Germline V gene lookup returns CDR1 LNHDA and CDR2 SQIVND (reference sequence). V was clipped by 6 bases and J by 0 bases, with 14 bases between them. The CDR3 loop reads CASSPWRGANTGELFF. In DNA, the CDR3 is TGTGCCAGTAGCCCCTGGAGGGGCGCGAACACCGGGGAGCTGTTTTTT.

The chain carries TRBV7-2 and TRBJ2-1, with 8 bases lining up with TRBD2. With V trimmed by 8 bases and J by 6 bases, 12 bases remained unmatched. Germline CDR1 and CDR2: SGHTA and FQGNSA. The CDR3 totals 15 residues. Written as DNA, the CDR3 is TGTGCCAGCGGCCACACTAGCGGACTACTCAATGAGCAGTTCTTC. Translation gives CASGHTSGLLNEQFF.

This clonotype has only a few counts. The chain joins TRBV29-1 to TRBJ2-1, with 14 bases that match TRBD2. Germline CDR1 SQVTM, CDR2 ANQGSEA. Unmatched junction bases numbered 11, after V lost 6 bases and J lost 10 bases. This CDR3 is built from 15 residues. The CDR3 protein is CSVPETSGRAEEQFF. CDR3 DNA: TGCAGCGTCCCTGAGACTAGCGGGAGGGCCGAAGAGCAGTTCTTC.

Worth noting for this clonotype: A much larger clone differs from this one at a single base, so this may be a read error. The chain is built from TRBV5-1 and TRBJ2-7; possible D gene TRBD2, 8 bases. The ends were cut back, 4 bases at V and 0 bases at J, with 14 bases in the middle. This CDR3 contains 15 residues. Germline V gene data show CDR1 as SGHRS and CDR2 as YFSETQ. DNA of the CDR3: TGCGCCAGCAGCCGGGAGGGGGCCCTCTCCTACGAGCAGTACTTC. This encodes CASSREGALSYEQYF.

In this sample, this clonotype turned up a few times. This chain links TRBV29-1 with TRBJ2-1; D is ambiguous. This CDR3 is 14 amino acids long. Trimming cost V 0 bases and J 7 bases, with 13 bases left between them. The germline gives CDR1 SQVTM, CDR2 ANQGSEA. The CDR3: CSVEDPGLGNEQFF. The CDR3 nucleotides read TGCAGCGTTGAAGATCCGGGTTTAGGGAATGAGCAGTTCTTC.

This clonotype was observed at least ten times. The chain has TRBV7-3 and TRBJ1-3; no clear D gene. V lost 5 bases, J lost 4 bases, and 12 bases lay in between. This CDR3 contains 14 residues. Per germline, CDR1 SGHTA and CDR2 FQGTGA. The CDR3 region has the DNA TGTGCCAGCAGCCAGCCGGGGAACGGAAACACCATATATTTT. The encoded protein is CASSQPGNGNTIYF.

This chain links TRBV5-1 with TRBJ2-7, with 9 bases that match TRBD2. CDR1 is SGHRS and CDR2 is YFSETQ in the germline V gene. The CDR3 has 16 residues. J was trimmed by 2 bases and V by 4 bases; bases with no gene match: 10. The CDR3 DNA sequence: TGCGCCAGCAGCCCACCCGCCGGCGGGAGGGCCTACGAGCAGTACTTC. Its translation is CASSPPAGGRAYEQYF.

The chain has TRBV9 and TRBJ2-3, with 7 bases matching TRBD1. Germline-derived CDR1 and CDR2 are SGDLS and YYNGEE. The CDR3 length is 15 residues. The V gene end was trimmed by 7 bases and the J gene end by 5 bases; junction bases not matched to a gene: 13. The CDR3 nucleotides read TGTGCCAGCGCGAGGGGGCCGGCGAGGGTAGATACGCAGTATTTT. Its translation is CASARGPARVDTQYF.

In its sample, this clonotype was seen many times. Here the CDR3 reads CASSPLPFYEQYF. In DNA form, the CDR3 reads TGTGCCAGCAGTCCCCTCCCATTCTACGAGCAGTACTTC. The chain recombines TRBV9 with TRBJ2-7, with unresolved D. Germline V gene data show CDR1 as SGDLS and CDR2 as YYNGEE. This CDR3 is 13 amino acids long. The V and J ends lost 5 bases and 3 bases respectively, with 12 bases between them.